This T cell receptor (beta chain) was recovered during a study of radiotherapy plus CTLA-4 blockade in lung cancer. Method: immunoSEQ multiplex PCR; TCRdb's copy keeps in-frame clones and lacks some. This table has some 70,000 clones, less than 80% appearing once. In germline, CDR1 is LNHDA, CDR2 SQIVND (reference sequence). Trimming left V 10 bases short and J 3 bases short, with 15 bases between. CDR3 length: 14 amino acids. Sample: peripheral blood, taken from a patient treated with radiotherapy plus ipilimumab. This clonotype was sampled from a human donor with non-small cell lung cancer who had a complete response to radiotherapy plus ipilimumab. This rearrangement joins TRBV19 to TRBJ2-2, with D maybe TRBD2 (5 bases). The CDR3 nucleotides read TGTGCCACTAAGGCAGTAGCGTACACCGGGGAGCTGTTTTTT. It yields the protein CATKAVAYTGELFF.